Listed here are 11 T cell receptor beta chains from one sample, sequenced in a study of OX40 agonist ivuxolimab in advanced cancers. The library was prepared using the immunoSEQ multiplex PCR assay. Held by TCRdb, this immuneACCESS table contains in-frame sequences only and omits some clones. Under half of the omission traces to an unresolved V gene where checked; the cause of the rest is unknown. This sample lists around 70,000 clones; 92% were detected once. Of the sample, more than 7.5% is held by the ten largest clones. Material: CD4+ or CD8+ T cells sorted from blood, obtained in a trial of the OX40 agonist ivuxolimab. The receptors were gathered from an adult with an advanced solid tumor such as melanoma, head and neck, liver or kidney cancer.

The gene calls are TRBV4-1 and TRBJ2-7; possibly TRBD2 for D (5 bases). This CDR3 contains 16 residues. Per germline, CDR1 MGHRA and CDR2 YSYEKL. V shed 4 bases and J shed 0 bases, with 16 bases lying between them. The CDR3 bases are TGCGCCAGCAGCCCCGAACCGACTATTAGCTCCTACGAGCAGTACTTC. It translates to CASSPEPTISSYEQYF.

This chain links TRBV7-8 with TRBJ2-7; 7 nucleotides align to TRBD2. The ends lost 1 base at V and 0 bases at J; junction bases unmatched: 3. Germline V CDR1 and CDR2: SGHVS, FQNEAQ. The CDR3 runs to 15 residues. In DNA, the CDR3 is TGTGCCAGCAGCTTAGGGGGGGGGAGCTCCTACGAGCAGTACTTC. Translating it yields CASSLGGGSSYEQYF.

With regard to this clone: This sample includes further DNA sequences coding for the same CDR3. The rearrangement links TRBV10-3 to TRBJ2-3; D is perhaps TRBD2 (5 bases). V lost 9 bases, J lost 1 base, and 11 bases lay in between. The CDR3 is 13 amino acids. The germline gives CDR1 ENHRY, CDR2 SYGVKD. CDR3 amino acids: CAIRGQGTDTQYF. In DNA form, the CDR3 reads TGTGCCATTCGAGGGCAGGGCACAGATACGCAGTATTTT.

V and J are TRBV6-1 and TRBJ1-2; D is ambiguous. Germline V gene lookup returns CDR1 MNHNS and CDR2 SASEGT. V lost 0 bases, J lost 6 bases, and 11 bases lay in between. There are 14 residues in the CDR3. DNA for the CDR3: TGTGCCAGCAGTGAAGCGCAGGAATCACATGGCTACACCTTC. It encodes CASSEAQESHGYTF.

The V and J genes are TRBV7-6 and TRBJ2-5, with 9 bases lining up with TRBD1. The J call is in doubt because the DNA end fits TRBJ2-7 better. Germline V lookup: CDR1 SGHVS, CDR2 FNYEAQ. CDR3 size: 14 residues. The CDR3 loop is CASSPGTGPGEQYF. CDR3 DNA sequence: TGTGCCAGCAGCCCCGGGACAGGGCCGGGCGAGCAGTACTTC.

This chain uses TRBV9 with TRBJ1-1; weak D call: TRBD1 (5 bases). Germline lookup yields CDR1 SGDLS and CDR2 YYNGEE. The CDR3 runs to 13 residues. The V gene lost 4 bases and the J gene lost 6 bases, with 13 bases spanning the gap. CDR3 loop: CASSPFPGSEAFF. In DNA form, the CDR3 reads TGTGCCAGCAGCCCATTCCCAGGGTCTGAAGCTTTCTTT.

V usage is TRBV5-6 and J usage is TRBJ2-5; 8 bases line up with TRBD1. This CDR3 is 15 amino acids long. With 3 bases clipped from V and 5 bases from J, the junction kept 9 bases outside the gene matches. Germline CDR1 is SGHDT and CDR2 is YYEEEE. CDR3 loop: CASSSVGQVYETQYF. CDR3 DNA sequence: TGTGCCAGCAGCTCCGTGGGACAGGTGTACGAGACCCAGTACTTC.

The rearrangement joins TRBV19 to TRBJ2-7; 11 nucleotides match TRBD1. CDR1 LNHDA and CDR2 SQIVND come from the germline V gene (reference sequence). The CDR3 totals 19 residues. V lost 8 bases, J lost 3 bases, and 21 bases stayed unmatched. CDR3 sequence (DNA): TGTGCCAGTCCCCAAAGTTTAAATTGGACAGGGGGCACGTACTACGAGCAGTACTTC. Translation: CASPQSLNWTGGTYYEQYF.

V gene TRBV9 combines with J gene TRBJ2-2; tentatively, D is TRBD1 (7 bases). Germline assignment: CDR1 SGDLS and CDR2 YYNGEE. With 4 bases removed from V and 1 base from J, the gap between germline ends came to 17 bases. The CDR3 is 17 residues long. The CDR3 here is CASSQGEVNLNTGELFF. In DNA, the CDR3 is TGTGCCAGCAGCCAGGGGGAGGTCAACCTGAACACCGGGGAGCTGTTTTTT.

The chain is built from TRBV10-1 and TRBJ2-3; 14 positions match TRBD2. The CDR3 runs 16 residues. CDR1 and CDR2 (germline): WNHNN, SYGVQD (reference sequence). The V and J ends lost 6 bases and 3 bases, in that order; junction bases with no gene match: 5. CDR3 sequence (DNA): TGCGCCAGCAGCCGGGGACTAGCGGGGGAAACAGATACGCAGTATTTT. Translating gives CASSRGLAGETDTQYF.

J is TRBJ2-7 and V is TRBV5-6, with 7 bases identical to TRBD2. The V gene's germline CDR1 is SGHDT and CDR2 YYEEEE. The CDR3 loop spans 14 amino acids. Unmatched junction bases numbered 8, after V lost 6 bases and J lost 2 bases. CDR3 sequence: CASILGGIPYEQYF. In DNA form, the CDR3 reads TGTGCCAGCATTCTGGGGGGGATACCCTACGAGCAGTACTTC.